This T cell receptor (beta chain) was profiled in a study of blood T cell repertoires in COVID-19. The overall study: There were acute and convalescent COVID-19 samples, and they came from the United States, Italy and Spain.

The V gene's germline CDR1 is WNHNN and CDR2 SYGVQD (reference sequence). The J segment lost 0 bases and the V segment lost 10 bases, leaving 13 bases of the junction unmatched. The CDR3 covers 16 residues. Authors' analysis steps: Reference gene primers were amplified, and this amplification served to estimate nucleated cell counts. Libraries were prepared by immunoSEQ multiplex PCR; TCRdb keeps only in-frame clonotypes and omits some of them. Clonal size and the V and J genes are those of that table, whereas D and trimming came from the DNA. In the table there are nearly 80,000 clones, roughly nine tenths of which are singletons.

This chain joins TRBV10-1 and TRBJ2-7; 9 bases fit TRBD2. The sample consisted of peripheral blood. The receptor's source is a woman aged 80 or over with active or convalescent COVID-19. The chain's CDR3 is CATLWNRAGGSYEQYF. The CDR3, as DNA: TGCGCCACCCTCTGGAATCGAGCGGGAGGCTCCTACGAGCAGTACTTC.